This entry features one T cell receptor (beta chain) sequence. Its matching antigen is unknown. These data belong to a study of shared clonotypes between healthy human individuals. Study summary: Each donor contributed plates that comprised three CD4 naive, three CD4 memory, two CD8 naive and one CD8 memory. General study results and limits: Sharing across four donors was highest in naive CD4 (roughly 5%) and lowest in memory CD8 (roughly 0.4%).

The assay was immunoSEQ multiplex PCR, and TCRdb's table has in-frame clones only and misses some. The sample consists of around 2.1 million clones, around 93% of them appearing once. The CDR3 covers 17 residues. V trimming: 3 bases; J trimming: 4 bases; junction bases outside the gene matches: 3. The germline CDR1 and CDR2 sequences are MGHRA and YSYEKL. Positive CCR7 selection of CD45RO-negative cells yielded the naive CD8 cells, and terminally differentiated effector memory CD45RA+ cells were excluded. V is TRBV4-1 and J is TRBJ2-1; 16 nucleotides line up with TRBD2. The sequencing sample was made of naive CD8+ T cells from PBMCs. The receptor was isolated from a man aged 18 to 30 in good health. Some clones in this sample may be carry-over from other donors' samples. The CDR3 here is CASSQSGLAGGYNEQFF. CDR3 DNA sequence: TGCGCCAGCAGCCAGTCGGGACTAGCGGGAGGGTACAATGAGCAGTTCTTC.